The 29 T cell receptor beta chains below were found in one sample sequenced in a study of blood T cell repertoires in COVID-19. The data were produced by immunoSEQ multiplex PCR, yet TCRdb's version contains in-frame clones alone and is incomplete. The sample contains 100,000 or so clones, around 90% of which appear only once. Sequenced: peripheral blood. The receptors shown here come from a human donor with active COVID-19. The donor label of this sample is uncertain.

The chain carries TRBV24-1 and TRBJ2-5; TRBD1 matches at 7 bases. The CDR3 is made up of 14 amino acids. Per germline, CDR1 KGHDR and CDR2 SFDVKD. V was clipped by 4 bases and J by 4 bases; unmatched bases: 5. In DNA form, the CDR3 reads TGTGCCACCAGTGAACCTGGACAGGCAGAGACCCAGTACTTC. It translates to CATSEPGQAETQYF.

This chain connects TRBV7-2 to TRBJ2-1, with D possibly being TRBD1 (6 bases). CDR1 and CDR2 (germline): SGHTA, FQGNSA. CDR3 length: 15 residues. Trimming stripped 2 bases from V and 6 bases from J, with 14 bases between. CDR3 DNA sequence: TGTGCCAGCAGCTTATGGGCAGGGGAGAGCAATGAGCAGTTCTTC. Translated: CASSLWAGESNEQFF.

This clone has only one observation. The gene calls are TRBV3-1 (or the pseudogene TRBV3-2) and TRBJ1-2; D is perhaps TRBD1 (6 bases). Per the germline V gene, CDR1 is LGHDT and CDR2 is YNNKEL (reference sequence). The CDR3 is 14 residues long. The ends were cut back, 0 bases at V and 3 bases at J, with 8 bases in the middle. CDR3 residues: CASSQDRGDYGYTF. The CDR3, as DNA: TGTGCCAGCAGCCAAGACAGGGGAGACTATGGCTACACCTTC.

Written as DNA, the CDR3 is TGCGCCAGCAGCGTCGCAGGGGACGAGGGCACTGAAGCTTTCTTT. As protein: CASSVAGDEGTEAFF. The chain combines TRBV5-1 with TRBJ1-1, with TRBD1 as a possible D gene (6 bases). The V end was cut by 4 bases, the J end by 4 bases, with 17 bases between. Germline CDR1 is SGHRS and CDR2 is YFSETQ. The CDR3 runs to 15 residues.

The V call is TRBV4-3, the J call TRBJ2-3; 11 nucleotides match TRBD1. CDR1 LGHNA and CDR2 YSLEER come from the germline V gene. There are 17 residues in the CDR3. The J segment lost 5 bases and the V segment lost 2 bases, leaving 9 bases of the junction unmatched. The DNA for the CDR3 is TGCGCCAGCAGCCAACTACCGGGACAGGGGGGTGTAGATACGCAGTATTTT. Its translation: CASSQLPGQGGVDTQYF.

The rearrangement joins TRBV24-1 to TRBJ2-1; 9 positions match TRBD2. Trimming removed 1 base from V and 7 bases from J; junction bases left unmatched: 7. This CDR3 is 16 amino acids long. Germline V CDR1 and CDR2: KGHDR, SFDVKD. CDR3 nucleotide sequence: TGTGCCACCAGTGATTTACGCGGGGGGGCCAGGAATGAGCAGTTCTTC. This gives the protein CATSDLRGGARNEQFF.

The V call is TRBV28, the J call TRBJ2-3; D may be TRBD2 (6 bases). Trimming shortened V by 6 bases and J by 1 base, and 11 bases separated the two germline ends. The CDR3 runs to 14 residues. Germline values: CDR1 MDHEN, CDR2 SYDVKM. For the CDR3, the DNA is TGTGCCAGCAGCCCTCCGGGAGGCACAGATACGCAGTATTTT. Protein: CASSPPGGTDTQYF.

V and J are TRBV10-3 and TRBJ2-7; 8 positions agree with TRBD1. CDR1 and CDR2 from the germline V gene are ENHRY and SYGVKD. Trimming at V came to 5 bases and at J to 3 bases, leaving 9 bases not matched to a gene. This CDR3 spans 15 amino acids. The CDR3 protein is CAISNSGTGIYEQYF. CDR3 DNA sequence: TGTGCCATCAGTAACTCCGGGACAGGTATCTACGAGCAGTACTTC.

The gene calls are TRBV2 and TRBJ2-3; no reliable D call. CDR3 length equals 14 residues. V lost 7 bases to trimming and J lost 0 bases, with 11 bases between them. The germline CDR1 and CDR2 sequences are SNHLY and FYNNEI. The CDR3 loop reads CASKQTPSTDTQYF. In DNA, the CDR3 is TGTGCCAGCAAACAGACCCCTAGCACAGATACGCAGTATTTT.

This chain uses TRBV6-1 with TRBJ1-2, with D perhaps TRBD1 (6 bases). Germline V CDR1 and CDR2: MNHNS, SASEGT. The V and J ends lost 3 bases and 3 bases respectively, with 14 bases between them. This CDR3 is built from 15 residues. Here the CDR3 reads CASSDLEGGDYGYTF. The CDR3, as DNA: TGTGCCAGCAGTGACCTCGAAGGGGGGGACTATGGCTACACCTTC.

The chain carries TRBV6-6 and TRBJ2-5; possibly TRBD1 for D (5 bases). The germline gives CDR1 MNHNY, CDR2 SVGAGI (reference sequence). The CDR3 length is 16 residues. The V end was cut by 2 bases, the J end by 3 bases, with 16 bases between. CDR3 sequence: CASSYGPGKGEETQYF. The CDR3 bases are TGTGCCAGCAGTTACGGCCCAGGGAAGGGCGAAGAGACCCAGTACTTC.

This chain links TRBV6-1 with TRBJ1-5; no firm D call. Germline V gives CDR1 MNHNS, CDR2 SASEGT. The CDR3 is 14 residues long. V was clipped by 1 base and J by 7 bases, with 11 bases between them. DNA of the CDR3: TGTGCCAGCAGTGAAGGGCTGGGCTCGCAGCCCCAGCATTTT. Its protein is CASSEGLGSQPQHF.

The rearrangement joins TRBV6-2 or TRBV6-3 to TRBJ1-2; 9 nucleotides line up with TRBD1. Germline V lookup: CDR1 MNHEY, CDR2 SVGEGT. This CDR3 is 15 amino acids long. After removal of 6 bases from V and 2 bases from J, the junction contained 7 bases not matched to a gene. In DNA, the CDR3 is TGTGCCAGCAGCGCACCGGGACAGGGAAACTATGGCTACACCTTC. Its protein is CASSAPGQGNYGYTF.

The rearrangement joins TRBV7-9 to TRBJ2-7, with 11 positions matching TRBD1. The CDR3 is 17 residues long. Trimming at V came to 5 bases and at J to 2 bases, leaving 11 bases not matched to a gene. From germline, CDR1 is SEHNR and CDR2 FQNEAQ (reference sequence). CDR3 amino acids: CASSKGGLGQGAYEQYF. In nucleotides, the CDR3 is TGTGCCAGCAGCAAAGGGGGGCTGGGACAGGGGGCCTACGAGCAGTACTTC.

The chain is built from TRBV6-4 and TRBJ1-6; D is unresolved. The CDR3 spans 15 residues. With 3 bases removed from V and 0 bases from J, the gap between germline ends came to 6 bases. CDR1 MRHNA and CDR2 SNTAGT come from the germline V gene. In DNA, the CDR3 is TGTGCCAGCAGTGAGGGGAGCTCCTATAATTCACCCCTCCACTTT. It encodes CASSEGSSYNSPLHF.

The V call is TRBV7-7, the J call TRBJ2-1; 11 nucleotides line up with TRBD2. Germline-derived CDR1 and CDR2 are SSHAT and FNYEAQ (reference sequence). The CDR3 extends over 15 amino acids. With V trimmed by 4 bases and J by 5 bases, 4 bases remained unmatched. Written as DNA, the CDR3 is TGTGCCAGCAGCTCAGGGACTAGCGGCCACAATGAGCAGTTCTTC. Protein product: CASSSGTSGHNEQFF. The entire variable domain, with the rest obtained from reference TRBV7-7 and TRBJ2-1, is as follows: GAGVSQSPRYKVTKRGQDVTLRCDPISSHATLYWYQQALGQGPEFLTYFNYEAQPDKSGLPSDRFSAERPEGSISTLTIQRTEQRDSAMYRCASSSGTSGHNEQFFGPGTRLTVL.

The sample holds one count of this clone. DNA for the CDR3: TGTGCCAGCAGCTGGACAGCAGACAGCTCCTACAATGAGCAGTTCTTC. This sequence encodes CASSWTADSSYNEQFF. The chain joins TRBV7-9 to TRBJ2-1; perhaps TRBD1 as D (6 bases). Germline V gene sequence: CDR1 SEHNR, CDR2 FQNEAQ (reference sequence). The V gene lost 4 bases and the J gene lost 0 bases, with 13 bases spanning the gap. The CDR3 runs 16 residues.

The chain couples TRBV6-5 to TRBJ2-7; D ambiguous. Looked up from germline, CDR1 is MNHEY and CDR2 is SVGAGI. Trimming removed 6 bases at V and 0 bases at J, with 12 bases between. The CDR3 has 14 residues. DNA for the CDR3: TGTGCCAGCAGCCCAGCTGCAGGCTCCTACGAGCAGTACTTC. Translated, it gives CASSPAAGSYEQYF.

The chain recombines TRBV11-3 with TRBJ2-1; TRBD2 aligns across 13 bases. The ends lost 5 bases at V and 10 bases at J; junction bases unmatched: 8. Germline values: CDR1 SGHNT, CDR2 YENEEA. The CDR3 sequence is 15 residues long. The CDR3 DNA sequence: TGTGCCAGCAGCGGGACTAGCGGGGACACGGGGGAGCAGTTCTTC. Its translation is CASSGTSGDTGEQFF.

The chain employs TRBV11-2 and TRBJ2-7; D remains ambiguous. Trimming removed 3 bases from V and 0 bases from J, with 6 bases in between. The CDR3 extends over 13 amino acids. Germline V gene lookup returns CDR1 SGHAT and CDR2 FQNNGV. The CDR3 nucleotides are TGTGCCAGCAGCTTTCTCCCCTCCTACGAGCAGTACTTC. This gives the protein CASSFLPSYEQYF.

V gene TRBV18 combines with J gene TRBJ1-1; no reliable D call. V shed 4 bases and J shed 5 bases, with 14 bases lying between them. The CDR3 consists of 14 residues. From germline, CDR1 is KGHSH and CDR2 LQKENI. DNA for the CDR3: TGTGCCAGCTCACAAAAACCAGTTGTGACTGAAGCTTTCTTT. This translates into CASSQKPVVTEAFF.

V gene TRBV20-1 combines with J gene TRBJ2-7; the D is unclear. Germline CDR1 is DFQATT and CDR2 is SNEGSKA (reference sequence). This CDR3 has 11 residues. The V end lost 0 bases, the J end lost 9 bases, and 9 bases lay between the germline ends. The CDR3 DNA reads TGCAGTGCTAGAGATCACCCCGGGCAGTACTTC. Amino acids: CSARDHPGQYF.

This chain uses TRBV2 with TRBJ1-4; 7 bases are shared with TRBD1. After removal of 5 bases from V and 7 bases from J, the junction contained 7 bases not matched to a gene. There are 14 residues in the CDR3. Germline CDR1 reads SNHLY; CDR2 reads FYNNEI. The CDR3 DNA reads TGTGCCAGCAGTAAAGGGGGCAGGAGTGAAAAACTGTTTTTT. Protein: CASSKGGRSEKLFF.

The chain is built from TRBV25-1 and TRBJ1-1, with 7 bases lining up with TRBD1. V dropped 9 bases and J dropped 1; count of bases not matched to a gene: 5. CDR3 length: 13 residues. From germline, CDR1 is MGHDK and CDR2 SYGVNS. For the CDR3, the DNA is TGTGCCAGTCAAGGGGGCCGGAACACTGAAGCTTTCTTT. Protein sequence: CASQGGRNTEAFF. The variable domain in full, completed from reference TRBV25-1 and TRBJ1-1, reads EADIYQTPRYLVIGTGKKITLECSQTMGHDKMYWYQQDPGMELHLIHYSYGVNSTEKGDLSSESTVSRIRTEHFPLTLESARPSHTSQYLCASQGGRNTEAFFGQGTRLTVV.

This clone was found a few times. The chain employs TRBV6-2 or TRBV6-3 and TRBJ2-3; 8 bases agree with TRBD2. V trimming: 2 bases; J trimming: 2 bases; junction bases outside the gene matches: 3. There are 15 residues in the CDR3. The germline CDR1 and CDR2 sequences are MNHEY and SVGEGT. CDR3 amino acids: CASSYTSGHTDTQYF. The CDR3 DNA follows: TGTGCCAGCAGTTACACTAGCGGCCACACAGATACGCAGTATTTT.

This chain links TRBV5-5 with TRBJ2-5; possibly TRBD1 for D (6 bases). Per germline, CDR1 SGHKS and CDR2 YYEKEE (reference sequence). The V and J ends lost 4 bases and 1 base respectively, with 11 bases between them. CDR3 length equals 14 residues. The CDR3 region is CASSPQGSQETQYF. CDR3 DNA sequence: TGTGCCAGCAGCCCCCAGGGGTCCCAAGAGACCCAGTACTTC.

The chain joins TRBV6-6 to TRBJ2-1, with 8 bases that match TRBD1. Germline CDR1 reads MNHNY; CDR2 reads SVGAGI (reference sequence). V dropped 1 base and J dropped 5; count of bases not matched to a gene: 7. This CDR3 is built from 16 residues. CDR3 sequence (DNA): TGTGCCAGCAGTTACTTTAGCGGACAGGGTGACAATGAGCAGTTCTTC. Translated, it gives CASSYFSGQGDNEQFF.

The chain employs TRBV6-2 or TRBV6-3 and TRBJ2-5; 8 bases align to TRBD2. The CDR3 contains 15 residues. Germline loops: CDR1 MNHEY, CDR2 SVGEGT. V lost 2 bases, J lost 5 bases, and 7 bases stayed unmatched. CDR3 amino acids: CASSYPAGDGETQYF. The CDR3 DNA is TGTGCCAGCAGTTACCCAGCGGGGGATGGGGAGACCCAGTACTTC.

V gene TRBV19 combines with J gene TRBJ1-1; D unresolved. This CDR3 comprises 14 residues. CDR1 is LNHDA and CDR2 is SQIVND in the germline V gene (reference sequence). V shed 1 base and J shed 2 bases, with 8 bases lying between them. CDR3 coding DNA: TGTGCCAGTAGTATAGTAGGAGTTAACACTGAAGCTTTCTTT. This sequence encodes CASSIVGVNTEAFF.